The rows below give T cell receptor beta chains drawn from one sample of a study of shared clonotypes between healthy human individuals. Only in-frame clones appear in the TCRdb table, and some are missing; sequencing was by immunoSEQ multiplex PCR. The data hold approximately 2,000,000 clones, with about 94% observed a single time. The sequencing sample was made of naive CD8+ T cells from PBMCs. These receptors were taken from a man aged 18 to 29 in good health. Some clones in this sample may be carry-over from other donors' samples. CDR3s include the opening cysteine and the closing phenylalanine or tryptophan. Fields, in order: V gene, clone size, D gene, J gene, CDR3 DNA, CDR3 protein. The D gene is left open where the match is weak. Clone size is given for some rows only: seen once, a few or many times, or a class if the clone is expanded.

v_gene: TRBV9
abundance: -
d_gene: -
j_gene: TRBJ2-1
CDR3nt: TGTGCCAGCAGCGAAAGCGGACTCTCCTACAATGAGCAGTTCTTC
CDR3aa: CASSESGLSYNEQFF

v_gene: TRBV28
abundance: -
d_gene: -
j_gene: TRBJ2-6
CDR3nt: TGTGCCAGCAGTTTACCCTTGGGGGGGGCCAACGTCCTGACTTTC
CDR3aa: CASSLPLGGANVLTF

v_gene: TRBV14
abundance: -
d_gene: -
j_gene: TRBJ1-2
CDR3nt: TGTGCCAGCCGGGGACGGGGAAACTATGGCTACACCTTC
CDR3aa: CASRGRGNYGYTF

v_gene: TRBV7-9
abundance: -
d_gene: TRBD2
j_gene: TRBJ2-1
CDR3nt: TGTGCCAGCAGCTTCGGGACTAGCGGGGGTGAGCAGTTCTTC
CDR3aa: CASSFGTSGGEQFF

v_gene: TRBV15
abundance: -
d_gene: -
j_gene: TRBJ2-2
CDR3nt: TGTGCCACCAGTGGGACACCGAACACCGGGGAGCTGTTTTTT
CDR3aa: CATSGTPNTGELFF

v_gene: TRBV28
abundance: -
d_gene: TRBD1
j_gene: TRBJ1-1
CDR3nt: TGTGCCAGCAGCTGGGAGACAGGGGGCACTGAAGCTTTCTTT
CDR3aa: CASSWETGGTEAFF

v_gene: TRBV4-1
abundance: -
d_gene: -
j_gene: TRBJ1-1
CDR3nt: TGCGCCAGCAGCCAAGATGGGGACCTTGACACTGAAGCTTTCTTT
CDR3aa: CASSQDGDLDTEAFF

v_gene: TRBV21-1
abundance: -
d_gene: -
j_gene: TRBJ1-2
CDR3nt: TGTGCCAGCAGCAGCGGGGGCGCGGGCTATGGCTACACCTTC
CDR3aa: CASSSGGAGYGYTF

v_gene: TRBV27
abundance: -
d_gene: -
j_gene: TRBJ1-3
CDR3nt: TGTGCCAGCAGTCCCTTTAGGAGTCTCGGAAACACCATATATTTT
CDR3aa: CASSPFRSLGNTIYF

v_gene: TRBV11-3
abundance: -
d_gene: -
j_gene: TRBJ2-3
CDR3nt: TGTGCCAGCAGCACCACCAGGAGGGACACAGATACGCAGTATTTT
CDR3aa: CASSTTRRDTDTQYF

v_gene: TRBV5-1
abundance: -
d_gene: TRBD1
j_gene: TRBJ2-5
CDR3nt: TGCGCCAGCAGCTGGACCTCAGGGGGTCGAGAGACCCAGTACTTC
CDR3aa: CASSWTSGGRETQYF

v_gene: TRBV4-3
abundance: -
d_gene: -
j_gene: TRBJ1-2
CDR3nt: TGCGCCAGCAGCCAAGATCTTGGGGGGCCGGGTAACTATGGCTACACCTTC
CDR3aa: CASSQDLGGPGNYGYTF

v_gene: TRBV7-8
abundance: once
d_gene: -
j_gene: TRBJ2-2
CDR3nt: TGTGCCAGCAAAACTCTAGCGTGGAGGGAGCTGTTTTTT
CDR3aa: CASKTLAWRELFF

v_gene: TRBV5-4
abundance: -
d_gene: TRBD2
j_gene: TRBJ2-2
CDR3nt: TGTGCCAGCAGCCCGCCGAACTTAGCGGGAGGGCCGGTCACCGGGGAGCTGTTTTTT
CDR3aa: CASSPPNLAGGPVTGELFF

v_gene: TRBV28
abundance: -
d_gene: -
j_gene: TRBJ2-3
CDR3nt: TGTGCCAGCAGTTCATTTAGCATTGACACAGATACGCAGTATTTT
CDR3aa: CASSSFSIDTDTQYF

v_gene: TRBV7-3
abundance: -
d_gene: TRBD2
j_gene: TRBJ2-5
CDR3nt: TGTGCCAGCAGCCCGGGACTAGCGGGAGGGCCGGGAGAGACCCAGTACTTC
CDR3aa: CASSPGLAGGPGETQYF

v_gene: TRBV7-9
abundance: -
d_gene: -
j_gene: TRBJ2-3
CDR3nt: TGTGCCAGCAGCCCCGTGAGGGAGTTAGCGGATACGCAGTATTTT
CDR3aa: CASSPVRELADTQYF